The rows below give T cell receptor beta chains drawn from one sample of a study of blood T cell repertoires in COVID-19. Libraries were prepared by immunoSEQ multiplex PCR; TCRdb keeps only in-frame clonotypes and omits some of them. The repertoire consists of some 16,000 clones, with about nine tenths occurring once and the leading ten covering around 16%. The sample comprised peripheral blood. These receptors were obtained from a human donor with active COVID-19. The donor label of this sample is uncertain. Each CDR3 is given with its conserved first and last residue. Each record gives: V gene, clone size, J gene, D gene, CDR3 protein, CDR3 DNA. The D gene is left open where the match is weak. Clone size, where shown, is once, few, many, or a class for clones that have expanded.

V gene: TRBV7-7; clone size: .; J gene: TRBJ2-7; D gene: TRBD2; CDR3 protein: CASSPGLAGGSSSYEQYF; CDR3 DNA: TGTGCTAGCAGCCCGGGACTAGCGGGGGGATCCTCCTCCTACGAGCAGTACTTC
V gene: TRBV29-1; clone size: .; J gene: TRBJ1-2; D gene: .; CDR3 protein: CSVQDSANYGYTF; CDR3 DNA: TGCAGCGTTCAGGACAGTGCTAACTATGGCTACACCTTC
V gene: TRBV6-5; clone size: few; J gene: TRBJ1-1; D gene: TRBD1; CDR3 protein: CASRRGTGGFPEAFF; CDR3 DNA: TGTGCCAGCAGGCGCGGGACAGGGGGTTTCCCTGAAGCTTTCTTT
V gene: TRBV5-6; clone size: .; J gene: TRBJ1-2; D gene: .; CDR3 protein: CASSRPEGTSIYGYTF; CDR3 DNA: TGTGCCAGCAGCCGGCCGGAGGGCACGTCAATCTATGGCTACACCTTC
V gene: TRBV7-2; clone size: .; J gene: TRBJ2-3; D gene: TRBD2; CDR3 protein: CASSLVGAGGPRGDTQYF; CDR3 DNA: TGTGCCAGCAGCTTAGTTGGAGCGGGGGGTCCCAGGGGAGATACGCAGTATTTT
V gene: TRBV29-1; clone size: .; J gene: TRBJ2-7; D gene: TRBD1; CDR3 protein: CSVRTGPTYEQYF; CDR3 DNA: TGCAGCGTGCGGACAGGACCTACCTACGAGCAGTACTTC
V gene: TRBV27; clone size: .; J gene: TRBJ1-6; D gene: .; CDR3 protein: CASMLPRTDNSPLHF; CDR3 DNA: TGTGCCAGCATGCTACCCCGGACAGACAATTCACCCCTCCACTTT
V gene: TRBV19; clone size: .; J gene: TRBJ1-1; D gene: .; CDR3 protein: CASSIEVQVDTEAFF; CDR3 DNA: TGTGCCAGTAGTATAGAGGTACAGGTGGACACTGAAGCTTTCTTT
V gene: TRBV4-3; clone size: .; J gene: TRBJ1-6; D gene: .; CDR3 protein: CASSQVGRRRYSPLHF; CDR3 DNA: TGCGCCAGCAGCCAAGTGGGGAGGCGCAGGTATTCACCCCTCCACTTT
V gene: TRBV5-1; clone size: few; J gene: TRBJ1-1; D gene: .; CDR3 protein: CASSLTVNTEAFF; CDR3 DNA: TGCGCCAGCAGCTTGACAGTGAACACTGAAGCTTTCTTT
V gene: TRBV6-4; clone size: .; J gene: TRBJ2-1; D gene: TRBD2; CDR3 protein: CASSFFPGGAYNEQFF; CDR3 DNA: TGTGCCAGCAGTTTTTTCCCTGGGGGGGCCTACAATGAGCAGTTCTTC
V gene: TRBV4-1; clone size: .; J gene: TRBJ1-5; D gene: .; CDR3 protein: CASSQARAGANQPQHF; CDR3 DNA: TGCGCCAGCAGCCAAGCTAGGGCAGGGGCAAATCAGCCCCAGCATTTT
V gene: TRBV5-4; clone size: .; J gene: TRBJ2-2; D gene: TRBD1; CDR3 protein: CASSRPGGPGELFF; CDR3 DNA: TGTGCCAGCAGCAGACCAGGGGGCCCCGGGGAGCTGTTTTTT
V gene: TRBV3-1/TRBV3-2; clone size: .; J gene: TRBJ2-7; D gene: .; CDR3 protein: CASSQDLNYEQYF; CDR3 DNA: TGTGCCAGCAGCCAAGACCTAAACTACGAGCAGTACTTC
V gene: TRBV5-1; clone size: .; J gene: TRBJ1-5; D gene: .; CDR3 protein: CASRPSTGSNQPQHF; CDR3 DNA: TGCGCCAGCAGACCGTCAACAGGGTCGAATCAGCCCCAGCATTTT
V gene: TRBV19; clone size: .; J gene: TRBJ1-4; D gene: .; CDR3 protein: CASSIKGVKNEKLFF; CDR3 DNA: TGTGCCAGTAGTATTAAGGGGGTCAAGAATGAAAAACTGTTTTTT
V gene: TRBV9; clone size: .; J gene: TRBJ1-3; D gene: .; CDR3 protein: CASSVADVTVGNTIYF; CDR3 DNA: TGTGCCAGCAGCGTAGCGGATGTGACAGTAGGAAACACCATATATTTT
V gene: TRBV27; clone size: .; J gene: TRBJ2-1; D gene: .; CDR3 protein: CASSLFRQTEQFF; CDR3 DNA: TGTGCCAGCAGTTTATTTCGGCAGACAGAGCAGTTCTTC
V gene: TRBV18; clone size: .; J gene: TRBJ2-7; D gene: .; CDR3 protein: CASSPPPGSPQQYF; CDR3 DNA: TGTGCCAGCTCACCACCACCGGGGTCCCCGCAGCAGTACTTC
V gene: TRBV19; clone size: few; J gene: TRBJ1-5; D gene: TRBD1; CDR3 protein: CASSRRTGGSGQPQHF; CDR3 DNA: TGTGCCAGTAGTCGAAGGACAGGGGGGTCGGGTCAGCCCCAGCATTTT
V gene: TRBV6-2/TRBV6-3; clone size: .; J gene: TRBJ2-7; D gene: TRBD1; CDR3 protein: CASSQTGGTYEQYF; CDR3 DNA: TGTGCCAGCAGTCAGACAGGGGGTACCTACGAGCAGTACTTC
V gene: TRBV18; clone size: .; J gene: TRBJ1-2; D gene: TRBD1; CDR3 protein: CASSPSQGQGTNYGYTF; CDR3 DNA: TGTGCCAGCTCCCCTAGCCAGGGACAGGGCACTAACTATGGCTACACCTTC
V gene: TRBV24-1; clone size: .; J gene: TRBJ2-3; D gene: TRBD2; CDR3 protein: CATSVGASGGAGYTDTQYF; CDR3 DNA: TGTGCCACCAGTGTGGGGGCTAGCGGGGGGGCCGGTTACACAGATACGCAGTATTTT
V gene: TRBV6-5; clone size: .; J gene: TRBJ1-1; D gene: .; CDR3 protein: CASSYAGIMNTEAFF; CDR3 DNA: TGTGCCAGCAGTTACGCAGGAATCATGAACACTGAAGCTTTCTTT
V gene: TRBV7-9; clone size: .; J gene: TRBJ2-7; D gene: TRBD1; CDR3 protein: CASSPDRGKRNF; CDR3 DNA: TGTGCCAGCAGTCCGGACAGGGGGAAGAGGAACTTC
V gene: TRBV19; clone size: .; J gene: TRBJ2-7; D gene: TRBD1; CDR3 protein: CASSTLGTGLYEQYF; CDR3 DNA: TGTGCCAGTAGTACCCTCGGGACAGGACTTTACGAGCAGTACTTC
V gene: TRBV3-1/TRBV3-2; clone size: .; J gene: TRBJ1-3; D gene: .; CDR3 protein: CASSTGFGNTIYF; CDR3 DNA: TGTGCCAGCAGCACAGGGTTCGGAAACACCATATATTTT
V gene: TRBV7-2; clone size: .; J gene: TRBJ2-5; D gene: .; CDR3 protein: CASSLRGGGRRETQYF; CDR3 DNA: TGTGCCAGCAGCCTCCGGGGAGGGGGGCGCAGAGAGACCCAGTACTTC
V gene: TRBV28; clone size: once; J gene: TRBJ2-7; D gene: .; CDR3 protein: CASVEGSSYEQYF; CDR3 DNA: TGTGCCAGCGTCGAGGGTAGCTCCTACGAGCAGTACTTC
V gene: TRBV9; clone size: .; J gene: TRBJ1-3; D gene: .; CDR3 protein: CASSVGGVSGNTIYF; CDR3 DNA: TGTGCCAGCAGCGTAGGGGGAGTCTCTGGAAACACCATATATTTT
V gene: TRBV19; clone size: .; J gene: TRBJ1-2; D gene: TRBD1; CDR3 protein: CASSVQGSNYGYTF; CDR3 DNA: TGTGCCAGTAGTGTACAGGGGTCTAACTATGGCTACACCTTC
V gene: TRBV19; clone size: once; J gene: TRBJ1-2; D gene: TRBD1; CDR3 protein: CASSWTGSNYGYTF; CDR3 DNA: TGTGCCAGTAGCTGGACAGGGTCGAACTATGGCTACACCTTC
V gene: TRBV9; clone size: few; J gene: TRBJ1-6; D gene: .; CDR3 protein: CASSVVGSLNSPLHF; CDR3 DNA: TGTGCCAGCAGCGTAGTTGGCAGTTTAAATTCACCCCTCCACTTT
V gene: TRBV18; clone size: .; J gene: TRBJ2-7; D gene: TRBD1; CDR3 protein: CASSRDRNSYEQYF; CDR3 DNA: TGTGCCAGCTCACGGGACAGAAATTCCTACGAGCAGTACTTC
V gene: TRBV11-2; clone size: .; J gene: TRBJ2-7; D gene: TRBD1; CDR3 protein: CASSSNRDRAYEQYF; CDR3 DNA: TGTGCCAGCAGCTCAAACCGGGACAGGGCCTACGAGCAGTACTTC
V gene: TRBV7-2; clone size: .; J gene: TRBJ1-1; D gene: .; CDR3 protein: CASSYYAEAFF; CDR3 DNA: TGTGCCAGCAGCTACTACGCTGAAGCTTTCTTT
V gene: TRBV1; clone size: .; J gene: TRBJ2-7; D gene: .; CDR3 protein: CTSSQGGTSVREQYF; CDR3 DNA: TGCACCAGCAGCCAAGGAGGGACTAGCGTAAGAGAGCAGTACTTC